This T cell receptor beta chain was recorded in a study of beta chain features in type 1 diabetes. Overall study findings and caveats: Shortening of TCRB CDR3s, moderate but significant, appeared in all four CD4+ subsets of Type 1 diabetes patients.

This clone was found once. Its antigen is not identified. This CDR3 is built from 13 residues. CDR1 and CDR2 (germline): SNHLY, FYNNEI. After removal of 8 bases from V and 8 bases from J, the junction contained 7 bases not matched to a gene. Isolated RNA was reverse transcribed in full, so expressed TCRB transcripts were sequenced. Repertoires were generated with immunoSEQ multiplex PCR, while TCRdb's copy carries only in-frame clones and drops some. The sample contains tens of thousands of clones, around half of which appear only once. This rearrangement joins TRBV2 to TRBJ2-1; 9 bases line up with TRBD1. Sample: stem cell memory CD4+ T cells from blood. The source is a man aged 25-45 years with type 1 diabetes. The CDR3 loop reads CASGDRGSDEQFF. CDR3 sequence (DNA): TGTGCCAGCGGCGACAGGGGGTCAGATGAGCAGTTCTTC.